This T cell receptor (beta chain) was profiled in a study of beta chain features in type 1 diabetes (dated by TCRdb to the late 2010s). Broadly, across the study: Mean age, gender distribution, total cell number and subset yield were not different between patients and healthy donors. The study compared the TCRB repertoires of sorted circulating CD4+ T cell subsets in recently diagnosed type 1 diabetes patients with those in matched healthy donors. Naive and central memory subsets were obtained from all 30 or so donors, but regulatory and stem cell-like memory subsets were isolated from only 8 patients and about 8 healthy donors. A total of over 90,000,000 sorted cells were examined across all samples, and a strong correlation was observed between cell number per subset and RNA yield. Summary of the overall study and its limitations: In all four CD4+ subsets, TCRB CDR3 length was moderately but significantly shorter in type 1 diabetes patients. Because the HLA sub-analyses included only small numbers of individuals, any influence of HLA type on TCRB rearrangement was left unresolved. Shorter templates might be favored by PCR, yet because patient and control samples were amplified and corrected together, any such skew would affect both groups equally. Naive, central memory and regulatory TCRB repertoires appeared to be more alike among patients than among healthy donors. Because cDNA was sequenced instead of genomic DNA, activated cells with high expression could be over-represented, although the groups did not differ in activation or CD3 levels. At VDJ recombination sites, patients with type 1 diabetes made fewer insertions and deleted more nucleotides, a pattern implying thymic rearrangement abnormalities.

A single peripheral blood draw of approximately 110 mL on average was collected from each donor into heparinised tubes. Using a panel that included CD45RO, CCR7, CD25, CD127, CD95 and CD27, naive, central memory, regulatory and stem cell-like memory CD4+ T cells were sorted on a BD FACSAria II. All sorted populations exceeded 95% purity. PBMCs were isolated right away by Lymphoprep density gradient centrifugation and were stained directly, without culture. So that batch effects would be minimized, each experiment stained and sorted samples in pairs, pairing one healthy donor with one patient. The entire amount of isolated RNA was reverse transcribed using the High Capacity cDNA Reverse Transcription Kit, so the sequenced TCRB transcripts were expressed ones. Deep immunoSEQ sequencing was performed on naive, central memory and regulatory T cell samples, with an average of roughly 3.6 million total reads per sample. After sorted cells were lysed in RLT buffer, RNA was extracted with DNase-treated RNeasy Micro or Mini kits, with the choice depending on cell number. Each cell subset was processed separately to prevent cross-contamination, with patient and healthy donor samples processed together. TCRB sequences were amplified from cDNA with the immunoSEQ multiplex PCR, producing 87-bp fragments spanning the CDR3 region. The amplicons were sequenced using the Illumina HiSeq platform. On the authors' methods: Synthetic template baselines were used to correct PCR bias computationally, reads within Hamming distance 2 were collapsed, and singletons that could not be merged were discarded. Reads were aligned to IMGT to assign V, D and J genes, CDR3 length, and insertions or deletions at six rearrangement sites. Within each subset, clonotype counts were normalized to the number of sorted cells before true diversity and Gini coefficients were calculated with the tcR R package. The overlap coefficient, calculated on TCRB nucleotide sequences, was used to quantify repertoire sharing. As a proxy for the pre-selection repertoire, out-of-frame TCRB sequences from naive cells were analyzed. TCRdb limited this immuneACCESS table to in-frame rearrangements with V and J called. A share of clones is missing; checked studies link under half to unresolved V genes, and the rest is unexplained. V and J calls and clone size are copied from that table; D and trimming were computed from the DNA. In this sample the table shows about 340,000 clones, about 14% of which occur a single time. The ten biggest clones cover roughly 0.015% of the sample.

Ends trimmed: V by 3 bases, J by 1 base; bases unmatched to a gene: 9. The CDR1 and CDR2 encoded by the germline V gene are MGHRA and YSYEKL. The CDR3, from cysteine to phenylalanine, totals 17 residues. The only DNA kept is the CDR3, 51 bases in frame from the first base. Comments on this clone: Its cognate antigen has yet to be identified. Per-base qualities were not stored, and no clone one base away is much larger.

The rearranged chain carries TRBV4-1 and TRBJ2-3; TRBD2 matches 8 bases in the middle. Sequences were obtained from naive CD4+ T cells from blood. Reading the label with the study, this specimen's cell subset or site is: true naive CD4+ T cells. The origin of this receptor is a woman aged 18-30 years with type 1 diabetes. DNA sequence: TGCGCCAGCAGCCACCCTTCGGGAGCGGGAGGCACAGATACGCAGTATTTT. Translated, this gives CASSHPSGAGGTDTQYF.